This entry features one T cell receptor (beta chain) sequence. The protocol was immunoSEQ multiplex PCR, while the TCRdb copy is restricted to in-frame clones and leaves out a portion. This table has some 100,000 clones, around three quarters appearing once. In germline, CDR1 is KGHSH, CDR2 LQKENI. V lost 1 base to trimming and J lost 1 base; unmatched junction nucleotides: 2. The CDR3 covers 15 residues. These data come from a study of control samples from healthy donors and cancer patients. The origin of this receptor is a woman in her twenties or thirties in good health. V usage is TRBV18 and J usage is TRBJ2-5, with 8 bases aligning to TRBD2. Sequencing was done on a sample of blood. The CDR3 nucleotides are TGTGCCAGCTCACCACGGGCGGGGGGCCAAGAGACCCAGTACTTC. As protein: CASSPRAGGQETQYF.